This T cell receptor (beta chain) came from a study of T cells in Graves' hyperthyroidism and ophthalmopathy. The CDR3 has 16 residues. The germline V and J ends were trimmed by 2 bases and 5 bases, with 16 bases remaining between them. From germline, CDR1 is MNHEY and CDR2 SMNVEV (reference sequence). This clonotype has just a few counts. It was uncontrolled infection, other autoimmune disease, pregnancy or lactation that excluded patients. PBMCs were collected from an approximately 9 ml volume of fresh peripheral blood. TCR beta CDR3 regions were amplified from RNA. TCR CDR3 underwent first-round RT-PCR with the HTBI primer set. A single record per CDR3 protein comes from TCRdb applying MiXCR to the multiplex PCR reads. The sample lists approximately 380,000 distinct CDR3 sequences, about 18% occurring once.

The sequenced sample was blood. This receptor was identified in a man between 18 and 29 years old with Graves' ophthalmopathy. The rearrangement uses TRBV27 and TRBJ1-5; TRBD1 might be the D (5 bases). CDR3 sequence reads: CASSLGGPPGYQPQHF. Here the CDR3 DNA reads TGTGCCAGCAGTTTAGGGGGACCCCCAGGCTATCAGCCCCAGCATTTT.